This TCR beta chain comes out of a study of blood T cells in healthy people across ages. General study points: More naive CD4+ cells and higher diversity marked long-lived donors relative to aged donors.

This CDR3 region has 14 residues. Looked up from germline, CDR1 is LGHNT and CDR2 is FRNRAP. V shed 4 bases and J shed 2 bases, with 10 bases lying between them. As to this clonotype: Its antigen is unknown. A much larger clone differs from this one at a single base, so this may be a read error.

It was with a sample-barcoded 5' primer and a J-beta primer mix that a second PCR of about 6 to 12 cycles was run. TCRdb processed the 5' RACE reads anew with MiXCR; each CDR3 protein has one entry. The sample lists hundreds of thousands of distinct CDR3 sequences; about 34% were seen once. Source material: blood. The chain couples TRBV12-5 to TRBJ2-3, with D possibly being TRBD2 (5 bases). The receptor was derived from an elderly woman in good health. The CDR3 sequence: CASGWEKTTDTQYF. DNA of the CDR3: TGTGCTAGTGGTTGGGAGAAGACCACAGATACGCAGTATTTT.